Each of the 3 T cell receptor beta chains below was sequenced from the same sample in a study of T cell responses to AZD1222 COVID-19 vaccine. The data were produced by immunoSEQ multiplex PCR, yet TCRdb's version contains in-frame clones alone and is incomplete. The data hold some 200,000 clones, with approximately 91% observed a single time. This sample comprised peripheral blood, obtained 28 days after the second AZD1222 dose. The origin of the receptors is an adult who received the AZD1222 COVID-19 vaccine.

In DNA, the CDR3 is TGTGCCAGCAGTAGTGGACCGTTCTCTGGAAACACCATATATTTT. Translating gives CASSSGPFSGNTIYF. The chain has TRBV25-1 and TRBJ1-3; D is unresolved. The CDR3 spans 15 residues. Germline values: CDR1 MGHDK, CDR2 SYGVNS. Deletions cut 5 bases from V and 0 bases from J, with 11 bases between.

The chain couples TRBV24-1 to TRBJ2-1, with 11 bases identical to TRBD2. Per the germline V gene, CDR1 is KGHDR and CDR2 is SFDVKD. CDR3 size: 14 residues. V shed 12 bases, J shed 9 bases, and the junction held 12 bases outside the gene matches. The CDR3 spells CAAALPSGRSEQFF. The CDR3 nucleotides read TGTGCCGCTGCGCTCCCTAGCGGGAGGAGTGAGCAGTTCTTC.

The chain carries TRBV11-2 and TRBJ2-2; 7 positions agree with TRBD2. V shed 0 bases and J 3 bases; nucleotides not matched to a gene: 4. CDR3 length: 16 residues. Germline V gives CDR1 SGHAT, CDR2 FQNNGV. In DNA, the CDR3 is TGTGCCAGCAGCTTAGAACAGCGGGACTACACCGGGGAGCTGTTTTTT. Its translation: CASSLEQRDYTGELFF.